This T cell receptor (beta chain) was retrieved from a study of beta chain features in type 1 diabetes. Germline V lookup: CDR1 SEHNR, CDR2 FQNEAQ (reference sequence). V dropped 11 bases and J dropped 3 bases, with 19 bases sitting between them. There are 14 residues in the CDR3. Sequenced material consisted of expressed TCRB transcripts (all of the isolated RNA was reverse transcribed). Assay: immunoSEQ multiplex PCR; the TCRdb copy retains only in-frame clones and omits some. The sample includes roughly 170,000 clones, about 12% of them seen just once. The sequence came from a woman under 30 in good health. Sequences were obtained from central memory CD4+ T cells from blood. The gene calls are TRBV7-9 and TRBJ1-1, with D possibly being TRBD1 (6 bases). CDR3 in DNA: TGTGCCGGAATTAGGGACATCGGATACACTGAAGCTTTCTTT. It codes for CAGIRDIGYTEAFF.